One and the same sample provided the 6 T cell receptor beta chains below, sequenced in a study of T cell responses to AZD1222 COVID-19 vaccine. Assay used: immunoSEQ multiplex PCR; TCRdb lists only in-frame clones, some missing. The repertoire includes 150,000 or so clones, approximately 93% of them detected once, and around 0.9% sits in the top ten. Material: peripheral blood, obtained on day 0 of MenACWY control vaccination. The source is an adult in good health.

V is TRBV11-3 and J is TRBJ2-7, with no clear D. Between the trimmed V and J ends, which lost 5 bases and 2 bases, there was a span of 10 bases. CDR3 size: 13 residues. CDR1 SGHNT and CDR2 YENEEA come from the germline V gene. The CDR3 bases are TGTGCCAGCAGCCTTGATCCTACCTACGAGCAGTACTTC. It specifies CASSLDPTYEQYF.

The chain recombines TRBV11-1 with TRBJ2-7; D gene ambiguous. The CDR3 has 14 amino acids. Trimming shortened V by 0 bases and J by 3 bases, and 9 bases separated the two germline ends. The V gene's germline CDR1 is SGHAT and CDR2 FQDESV (reference sequence). The CDR3 DNA follows: TGTGCCAGCAGCTTAGCGGGATGGGACTACGAGCAGTACTTC. This codes for CASSLAGWDYEQYF.

The chain is built from TRBV19 and TRBJ2-3, with 9 bases lining up with TRBD1. V lost 10 bases to trimming and J lost 5 bases; unmatched junction nucleotides: 10. The CDR3 is 14 residues long. Germline V gene data show CDR1 as LNHDA and CDR2 as SQIVND (reference sequence). CDR3 sequence reads: CATSGQGSIDTQYF. DNA for the CDR3: TGTGCCACCTCGGGACAGGGTTCGATAGATACGCAGTATTTT.

CDR3 protein: CASRTGGADTQYF. CDR3 sequence (DNA): TGTGCCAGCAGAACAGGGGGGGCAGATACGCAGTATTTT. The chain has TRBV7-8 and TRBJ2-3, with a weak D call TRBD1 (8 bases). CDR3 length: 13 amino acids. V lost 6 bases and J 4 bases, leaving 11 bases between the germline ends. Germline V CDR1 and CDR2: SGHVS, FQNEAQ.

This sequence joins TRBV11-3 and TRBJ2-1; TRBD2 matches 7 bases. The CDR3 has 15 residues. J was trimmed by 2 bases and V by 4 bases; bases with no gene match: 5. In germline, CDR1 is SGHNT, CDR2 YENEEA. CDR3 residues: CASSSRLAAYNEQFF. CDR3 nucleotide sequence: TGTGCCAGCAGCTCCCGGCTAGCGGCCTACAATGAGCAGTTCTTC.

The genes are TRBV12-3 or TRBV12-4 and TRBJ1-3, with D perhaps matching TRBD1 (6 bases). This CDR3 is built from 11 residues. Deletions cut 6 bases from V and 12 bases from J, with 12 bases between. In DNA, the CDR3 is TGTGCCAGCAGGACAAGGGACATCATATATTTT. Translation: CASRTRDIIYF.